This TCR beta chain originates from a study of T cell responses to AZD1222 COVID-19 vaccine (dated by TCRdb to the early 2020s). With regard to the full study: TCR sequencing was performed for 230 to 250 trial participants, of whom some 200 were given two doses of AZD1222 and some 26 were given two doses of MenACWY control vaccine. Trial participants were enrolled into age subgroups of 18-55, 56-69 and 70-plus years, which contained about 150, 27 and 61 TCR-sequenced participants, respectively.

The CDR3 regions of human TCRbeta chains were analyzed by immunosequencing. Per the authors' processing: Repertoire TCRs were matched against a reference library of SARS-CoV-2-specific TCRs generated with the MIRA antigen-specificity platform. Breadth was defined as the fraction of unique TCRs that were SARS-CoV-2-associated. Depth was defined as the fraction of total T cells that were SARS-CoV-2-associated. Using the MIRA data, each spike-specific TCR was assigned both to the spike region to which the TCR was reactive and to a CD4 or CD8 class. Log10-transformed breadth and depth values were compared by one-way ANOVA with Sidak's multiple comparisons tests. TCRdb took this table from immuneACCESS and kept in-frame rearrangements with V and J called. Such tables lack part of the clones; where checked against another copy, unresolved V genes explain under half of the gap, and the rest is unexplained. The V and J calls and clone size are taken from that table; D and trimming were inferred from the DNA. The sample contains about 130,000 clones, approximately 85% of them found a single time. The top ten constitute less than 5.5% of the sample.

The germline V gene specifies SQVTM as CDR1 and ANQGSEA as CDR2. Germline trimming: 4 bases from V, 6 bases from J; junction bases outside gene matches: 8. The CDR3 holds 14 amino acids from the cysteine to the phenylalanine. This entry keeps only the CDR3 DNA: 42 bases, framed from base 1. Broader findings and caveats from the paper: Because no day 14 peak-response samples were available, repertoires were characterized only after the peak T cell response. Reportedly, close to half of the unique spike-specific TCRs recognized epitopes lying outside the regions that are mutated in the B.1.351 and B.1.1.7 variants. After two AZD1222 doses, spike-specific TCR breadth and depth were significantly higher than at day 0 and than in MenACWY recipients. Participants were mostly white British and included more females than males, and it was suggested by the authors that clonal diversity may have been underestimated. Conclusions about previously exposed vaccinees are limited, since just five or six AZD1222 recipients were seropositive for SARS-CoV-2 at baseline. CD4 TCRs associated with the vaccine covered the entire spike protein, and the dominant responses were in regions 160-218 and 743-854. In the small 56-69-year group, the increase in depth fell short of significance, most likely because of low power.

The intended sense of this specimen's time point label: about 28 days (+/-7) after the second vaccine dose. AZD1222 recipients whose second dose came at about 4 weeks and those whose second dose came at about 12 weeks were combined into one group, since spike-specific TCR depth and breadth did not differ between the two schedules. Samples from vaccinated people were obtained from the UK trials COV001 and COV002, which included a single-blind randomized controlled phase 2/3 trial of AZD1222 (ChAdOx1 nCoV-19) in healthy adults. For TCRbeta chain sequencing, PBMC samples were collected from trial participants at day 0 and at day 28 after the second dose. Remarks on this clone: This clone's antigen is unknown. One base away there is no much larger clone; base qualities are not given.

This clonotype originated in an adult who received the AZD1222 COVID-19 vaccine. Rearrangement joined TRBV29-1 to TRBJ2-7, with 11 junctional bases fitting TRBD1. Here the sequenced sample was peripheral blood, taken 28 days after the second AZD1222 dose. In nucleotides, the sequence is TGCAGCGTTGCTGGAGGGACAGGGGGGCCCGAGCAGTACTTC. This encodes CSVAGGTGGPEQYF.